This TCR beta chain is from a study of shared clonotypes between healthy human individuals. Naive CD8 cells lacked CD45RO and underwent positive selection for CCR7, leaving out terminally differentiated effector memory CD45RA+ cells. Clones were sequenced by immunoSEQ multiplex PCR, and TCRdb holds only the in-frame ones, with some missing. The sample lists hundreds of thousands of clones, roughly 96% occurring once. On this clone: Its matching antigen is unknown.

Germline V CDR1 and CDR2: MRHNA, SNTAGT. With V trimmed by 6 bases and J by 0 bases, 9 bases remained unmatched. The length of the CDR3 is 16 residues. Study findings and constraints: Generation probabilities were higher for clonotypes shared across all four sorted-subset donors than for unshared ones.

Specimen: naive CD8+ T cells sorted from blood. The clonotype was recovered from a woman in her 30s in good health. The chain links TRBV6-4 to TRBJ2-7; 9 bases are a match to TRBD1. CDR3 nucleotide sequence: TGTGCCAGCAGAGCCGGGACAGGGTCATGCTCCTACGAGCAGTACTTC. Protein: CASRAGTGSCSYEQYF.